Shown below are 32 T cell receptor beta chains from a single sample sequenced in a study of shared clonotypes between healthy human individuals. Here immunoSEQ multiplex PCR was the method, and the copy in TCRdb shows in-frame clones only, minus some. The sample yields millions of clones, 90% to 95% seen once. Source material: naive CD4+ T cells from PBMCs. Documented subset: CD45RA+ positively selected. The receptors derive from a young man in good health. Some clones in this sample may be carry-over from other donors' samples.

The rearrangement links TRBV7-2 to TRBJ1-2; 10 bases agree with TRBD1. This CDR3 is built from 15 residues. V was pared by 7 bases and J by 8 bases, with 13 bases of the junction left unmatched. CDR1 is SGHTA, CDR2 FQGNSA, per germline. The CDR3 sequence: CASNLGTGVSGGYTF. The DNA for the CDR3 is TGTGCCAGCAACCTAGGGACAGGGGTATCGGGCGGCTACACCTTC.

In the case of this clone: This sample includes further DNA sequences coding for the same CDR3. The chain joins TRBV5-1 to TRBJ2-7; D remains ambiguous. This CDR3 region has 13 residues. V lost 1 base and J 3 bases, leaving 8 bases between the germline ends. Germline V gives CDR1 SGHRS, CDR2 YFSETQ. In DNA, the CDR3 is TGCGCCAGCAGCTTGCCCGGAAACTACGAGCAGTACTTC. Amino acids: CASSLPGNYEQYF.

Regarding this clone: This sample includes further DNA sequences coding for the same CDR3. V gene TRBV28 combines with J gene TRBJ1-2, with D maybe TRBD1 (6 bases). Trimming took off 1 base at V and 5 bases at J, with 11 bases between the two ends. The CDR3 length is 14 residues. Per germline, CDR1 MDHEN and CDR2 SYDVKM. This chain's CDR3 is CASSLSGAGYGYTF. The DNA of the CDR3 is TGTGCCAGCAGTTTATCAGGGGCCGGGTATGGCTACACCTTC.

The rearrangement links TRBV5-1 to TRBJ2-3; TRBD2 matches 7 bases. The CDR3 totals 15 residues. Germline CDR1 reads SGHRS; CDR2 reads YFSETQ. With 4 bases clipped from V and 2 bases from J, the junction kept 7 bases outside the gene matches. This CDR3 reads CASSRRSGNTDTQYF. DNA for the CDR3: TGCGCCAGCAGCCGCCGAAGCGGGAACACAGATACGCAGTATTTT.

V is TRBV28 and J is TRBJ1-2, with a possible D match to TRBD1 (6 bases). The CDR3 runs to 15 residues. The V gene lost 5 bases and the J gene lost 4 bases, with 17 bases spanning the gap. Germline CDR1 and CDR2: MDHEN and SYDVKM. Here the CDR3 reads CASSGFDRRSYGYTF. CDR3 nucleotide sequence: TGTGCCAGCAGTGGGTTCGACAGGCGAAGCTATGGCTACACCTTC.

The chain employs TRBV5-1 and TRBJ2-5; TRBD1 matches 9 bases. Per the germline V gene, CDR1 is SGHRS and CDR2 is YFSETQ. The CDR3 has 15 residues. Unmatched junction bases numbered 3, after V lost 2 bases and J lost 1 base. The CDR3 DNA reads as TGCGCCAGCAGCTTTGACAGGGGGGTCCAAGAGACCCAGTACTTC. Its translation: CASSFDRGVQETQYF.

CDR3 DNA sequence: TGTGCCACCTGGGGACAGGGAGTCAACGAGCAGTACTTC. It is translated as CATWGQGVNEQYF. The chain couples TRBV6-5 to TRBJ2-7; 9 bases agree with TRBD1. V lost 10 bases, J lost 5 bases, and 9 bases stayed unmatched. There are 13 residues in the CDR3. Germline V gene sequence: CDR1 MNHEY, CDR2 SVGAGI.

The chain links TRBV4-3 to TRBJ1-5; D remains ambiguous. V gave up 0 bases and J gave up 7 bases, with 13 bases separating them. The CDR3 runs to 15 residues. Germline V gene lookup returns CDR1 LGHNA and CDR2 YSLEER. The CDR3 DNA reads TGCGCCAGCAGCCAAGATCCGACAAGCGGACAGCCCCAGCATTTT. Residues: CASSQDPTSGQPQHF.

This chain uses TRBV6-5 with TRBJ1-4; D is unresolved. With 7 bases removed from V and 0 bases from J, the gap between germline ends came to 9 bases. The CDR3 sequence is 14 residues long. Germline values: CDR1 MNHEY, CDR2 SVGAGI. CDR3 amino acids: CASKILATNEKLFF. The CDR3 DNA sequence: TGTGCCAGCAAGATCCTTGCAACTAATGAAAAACTGTTTTTT.

This rearrangement joins TRBV28 to TRBJ2-5, with D perhaps TRBD2 (6 bases). From germline, CDR1 is MDHEN and CDR2 SYDVKM. Trimming cost V 5 bases and J 5 bases, with 21 bases left between them. The CDR3 spans 16 residues. The CDR3 sequence is CASSPRGEVGGETQYF. CDR3 nucleotide sequence: TGTGCCAGCAGTCCGCGGGGCGAGGTCGGAGGGGAGACCCAGTACTTC.

This clone was found once. This chain connects TRBV11-2 to TRBJ2-3, with no clear D. The V gene's germline CDR1 is SGHAT and CDR2 FQNNGV. CDR3 size: 15 residues. V lost 4 bases, J lost 4 bases, and 15 bases lay in between. The CDR3: CASSSVKGPADTQYF. Written as DNA, the CDR3 is TGTGCCAGCAGCTCGGTAAAGGGTCCTGCAGATACGCAGTATTTT.

J is TRBJ1-5 and V is TRBV19, with 7 bases matching TRBD1. The germline V gene has CDR1 LNHDA and CDR2 SQIVND (reference sequence). This CDR3 has 12 residues. V shed 6 bases, J shed 7 bases, and the junction held 3 bases outside the gene matches. Here the CDR3 reads CASRQGKQPQHF. Written as DNA, the CDR3 is TGTGCCAGTAGACAGGGGAAACAGCCCCAGCATTTT. Based on the CDR3 plus reference TRBV19 and TRBJ1-5, the full variable domain is DGGITQSPKYLFRKEGQNVTLSCEQNLNHDAMYWYRQDPGQGLRLIYYSQIVNDFQKGDIAEGYSVSREKKESFPLTVTSAQKNPTAFYLCASRQGKQPQHFGDGTRLSIL.

This clone was recorded once. The chain recombines TRBV7-9 with TRBJ2-2; weak D call: TRBD2 (6 bases). The V end was cut by 0 bases, the J end by 5 bases, with 10 bases between. Germline V gene sequence: CDR1 SEHNR, CDR2 FQNEAQ (reference sequence). The CDR3 consists of 15 residues. The CDR3 DNA reads TGTGCCAGCAGCTTAGCGGGAGGTTGGACCGGGGAGCTGTTTTTT. The encoded protein is CASSLAGGWTGELFF.

This sequence joins TRBV7-9 and TRBJ2-5; tentative D call: TRBD1 (5 bases). The CDR3 has 16 residues. CDR1 and CDR2 (germline): SEHNR, FQNEAQ (reference sequence). Trimming shortened V by 1 base and J by 3 bases, and 15 bases separated the two germline ends. The CDR3 DNA sequence: TGTGCCAGCAGCTTAGGTGTCCAGGGATACGAAGAGACCCAGTACTTC. It translates to CASSLGVQGYEETQYF.

V and J are TRBV5-4 and TRBJ2-7; 9 positions match TRBD2. V lost 3 bases to trimming and J lost 0 bases; unmatched junction nucleotides: 4. Germline CDR1 is SGHNT and CDR2 is YYREEE (reference sequence). CDR3 length: 15 amino acids. As DNA, the CDR3 is TGTGCCAGCAGCTCCCTGACTAGCGGCTCCTACGAGCAGTACTTC. Its protein is CASSSLTSGSYEQYF.

The chain recombines TRBV6-1 with TRBJ2-7; D gene uncertain. Deletions cut 7 bases from V and 1 base from J, with 11 bases between. CDR1 MNHNS and CDR2 SASEGT come from the germline V gene. The CDR3 runs 13 residues. In DNA, the CDR3 is TGTGCCAGCATGATGGGTACATCCTACGAGCAGTACTTC. Translated, it gives CASMMGTSYEQYF.

The chain carries TRBV6-5 and TRBJ1-3; 7 bases align to TRBD1. Per the germline V gene, CDR1 is MNHEY and CDR2 is SVGAGI. J gave up 8 bases and V 0 bases, and 7 bases lay outside the gene matches. The CDR3 consists of 15 residues. The CDR3 DNA follows: TGTGCCAGCAGTTACTCGACAGGGTCGGCGGACACCATATATTTT. Its translation is CASSYSTGSADTIYF.

The chain joins TRBV30 to TRBJ2-1, with 12 nucleotides matching TRBD2. CDR1 GTSNPN and CDR2 SVGIG come from the germline V gene (reference sequence). Trimming at V came to 3 bases and at J to 6 bases, leaving 3 bases not matched to a gene. This CDR3 has 14 amino acids. CDR3 loop: CAWRLAGGLNEQFF. The DNA of the CDR3 is TGTGCCTGGAGACTAGCGGGAGGCCTCAATGAGCAGTTCTTC.

In this sample, this clone turned up once. J is TRBJ1-1 and V is TRBV29-1; D is ambiguous. The CDR3 runs to 18 residues. V lost 2 bases and J 0 bases, leaving 22 bases between the germline ends. Germline CDR1 and CDR2: SQVTM and ANQGSEA. The CDR3 here is CSVEKQVRDSFMNTEAFF. CDR3 DNA: TGCAGCGTTGAAAAACAAGTCCGAGATTCTTTTATGAACACTGAAGCTTTCTTT.

The gene calls are TRBV10-3 and TRBJ2-2, with D possibly TRBD1 on 6 matching bases. The CDR3 consists of 15 residues. CDR1 is ENHRY, CDR2 SYGVKD, per germline. V lost 3 bases and J 0 bases, leaving 8 bases between the germline ends. The CDR3 nucleotides are TGTGCCATCAGTGAATACAGGGCGAACACCGGGGAGCTGTTTTTT. Amino acids: CAISEYRANTGELFF.

The V gene is TRBV5-1, the J gene TRBJ2-7; TRBD2 matches at 11 bases. The germline gives CDR1 SGHRS, CDR2 YFSETQ. The CDR3 has 16 residues. The ends lost 4 bases at V and 4 bases at J; junction bases unmatched: 10. In nucleotides, the CDR3 is TGCGCCAGCAGCCTCGGGGGACTAGCGGAAGGATACGAGCAGTACTTC. Translation gives CASSLGGLAEGYEQYF. Filled out from reference TRBV5-1 and TRBJ2-7, the complete variable domain reads KAGVTQTPRYLIKTRGQQVTLSCSPISGHRSVSWYQQTPGQGLQFLFEYFSETQRNKGNFPGRFSGRQFSNSRSEMNVSTLELGDSALYLCASSLGGLAEGYEQYFGPGTRLTVT.

This chain joins TRBV25-1 and TRBJ1-2; D perhaps matches TRBD1 (5 bases). V lost 8 bases and J lost 8, with 18 bases in between. The CDR3 runs 13 residues. The V gene's germline CDR1 is MGHDK and CDR2 SYGVNS. The CDR3 DNA reads as TGTGCCAGCCGTCAGGGCAGTAGAGACGGCTACACCTTC. Its translation: CASRQGSRDGYTF.

J is TRBJ2-7 and V is TRBV9; TRBD1 aligns across 7 bases. Trimming removed 4 bases from V and 2 bases from J; junction bases left unmatched: 6. The germline V gene has CDR1 SGDLS and CDR2 YYNGEE. The CDR3 length is 14 residues. This CDR3 is CASSKDRRTYEQYF. The CDR3 coding sequence is TGTGCCAGCAGCAAGGACAGGCGAACCTACGAGCAGTACTTC. Variable domain in full (rest from reference TRBV9 and TRBJ2-7): DSGVTQTPKHLITATGQRVTLRCSPRSGDLSVYWYQQSLDQGLQFLIQYYNGEERAKGNILERFSAQQFPDLHSELNLSSLELGDSALYFCASSKDRRTYEQYFGPGTRLTVT.

The J gene is TRBJ2-1, the V gene TRBV6-6, with a weak D call TRBD2 (6 bases). Looked up from germline, CDR1 is MNHNY and CDR2 is SVGAGI (reference sequence). V shed 4 bases and J shed 7 bases, with 14 bases lying between them. This CDR3 comprises 14 residues. The CDR3 sequence is CASSFGGPGNEQFF. CDR3 DNA sequence: TGTGCCAGCAGTTTCGGGGGACCTGGGAATGAGCAGTTCTTC.

This chain uses TRBV28 with TRBJ1-5; 10 bases are shared with TRBD1. Germline CDR1 reads MDHEN; CDR2 reads SYDVKM. The CDR3 is made up of 16 amino acids. The ends lost 5 bases at V and 3 bases at J; junction bases unmatched: 7. CDR3 sequence reads: CASSPPGTGDNQPQHF. The CDR3 DNA reads as TGTGCCAGCAGTCCCCCCGGGACAGGGGACAATCAGCCCCAGCATTTT.

J is TRBJ1-1 and V is TRBV10-3; TRBD1 might be the D (6 bases). The CDR3 totals 14 residues. V was clipped by 8 bases and J by 6 bases, with 19 bases between them. Germline CDR1 and CDR2: ENHRY and SYGVKD. CDR3 coding DNA: TGTGCCATCGGAACGGCGGGGGCTAGCGCTGAAGCTTTCTTT. The encoded protein is CAIGTAGASAEAFF.

The chain recombines TRBV18 with TRBJ2-2; D unresolved. Germline assignment: CDR1 KGHSH and CDR2 LQKENI. The CDR3 has 17 amino acids. Trimming stripped 6 bases from V and 1 base from J, with 18 bases between. CDR3 amino acids: CASSTLVHTENTGELFF. DNA of the CDR3: TGTGCCAGCTCCACCTTAGTCCACACAGAGAACACCGGGGAGCTGTTTTTT.

The V call is TRBV19, the J call TRBJ2-4; 8 nucleotides match TRBD1. This CDR3 comprises 15 residues. Germline CDR1 reads LNHDA; CDR2 reads SQIVND (reference sequence). Germline trimming cut 5 bases from V and 0 bases from J; bases unmatched to any gene: 3. For the CDR3, the DNA is TGTGCCAGTAGTCAAGACAGGGGAGCCAAAAACATTCAGTACTTC. It yields the protein CASSQDRGAKNIQYF.

This rearrangement joins TRBV10-1 to TRBJ2-1; 10 bases are shared with TRBD2. The V and J ends lost 6 bases and 4 bases, in that order; junction bases with no gene match: 12. CDR1 WNHNN and CDR2 SYGVQD come from the germline V gene (reference sequence). CDR3 length equals 17 residues. CDR3 residues: CASRRTSGKNPYNEQFF. The DNA for the CDR3 is TGCGCCAGCAGAAGAACTAGCGGGAAGAACCCATACAATGAGCAGTTCTTC.

The chain is built from TRBV9 and TRBJ1-3, with TRBD1 matching 12 bases. Losses at the gene ends were 0 bases for V and 1 base for J; bases not matched to a gene: 11. The germline gives CDR1 SGDLS, CDR2 YYNGEE. The CDR3 loop spans 20 amino acids. The CDR3: CASSVAGTGGYGSSGNTIYF. As DNA, the CDR3 is TGTGCCAGCAGCGTAGCTGGGACAGGGGGCTATGGGTCTTCTGGAAACACCATATATTTT.

The chain is built from TRBV7-9 and TRBJ2-5; 8 positions match TRBD1. With the DNA end fitting TRBJ2-7 better, the J assignment may be wrong. Germline values: CDR1 SEHNR, CDR2 FQNEAQ (reference sequence). The CDR3 length is 13 residues. The CDR3 loop is CASTRGRQNEQYF. The CDR3 DNA follows: TGTGCCAGCACCAGGGGGCGACAGAACGAGCAGTACTTC.

Comment on this clone: The sample has other DNA sequences that encode this CDR3 too. The CDR3 here is CASSPRTGNTEAFF. CDR3 in DNA: TGTGCCAGCAGCCCAAGGACAGGGAACACTGAAGCTTTCTTT. The chain is built from TRBV7-6 and TRBJ1-1, with 7 bases that match TRBD1. Germline V gives CDR1 SGHVS, CDR2 FNYEAQ. V was pared by 5 bases and J by 1 base, with 4 bases of the junction left unmatched. The CDR3 extends over 14 amino acids.